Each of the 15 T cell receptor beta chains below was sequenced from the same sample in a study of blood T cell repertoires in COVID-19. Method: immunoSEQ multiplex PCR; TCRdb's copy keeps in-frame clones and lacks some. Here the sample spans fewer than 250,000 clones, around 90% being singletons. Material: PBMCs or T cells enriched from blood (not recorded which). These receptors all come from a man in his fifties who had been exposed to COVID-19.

CDR3 nucleotides: TGTGCCAGCAGCCAAGAAGCATCGGGAGAAAACACCATATATTTT. It translates to CASSQEASGENTIYF. V usage is TRBV3-1 (or the pseudogene TRBV3-2) and J usage is TRBJ1-3; D unresolved. The CDR3 runs to 15 residues. CDR1 LGHDT and CDR2 YNNKEL come from the germline V gene (reference sequence). Trimming removed 0 bases from V and 6 bases from J, with 12 bases in between.

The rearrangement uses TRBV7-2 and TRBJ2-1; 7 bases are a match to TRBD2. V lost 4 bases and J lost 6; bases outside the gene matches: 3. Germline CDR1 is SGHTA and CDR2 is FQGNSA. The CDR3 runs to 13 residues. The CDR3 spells CASSSWGGNEQFF. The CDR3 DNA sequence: TGTGCCAGCAGCTCGTGGGGGGGCAATGAGCAGTTCTTC.

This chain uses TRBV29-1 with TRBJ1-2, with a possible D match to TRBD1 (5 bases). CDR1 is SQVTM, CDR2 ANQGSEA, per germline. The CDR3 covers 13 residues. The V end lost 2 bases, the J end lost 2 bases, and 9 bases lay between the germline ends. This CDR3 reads CSVESGHNYGYTF. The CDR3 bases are TGCAGCGTTGAAAGTGGACACAACTATGGCTACACCTTC. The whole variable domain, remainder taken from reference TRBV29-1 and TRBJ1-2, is SAVISQKPSRDICQRGTSLTIQCQVDSQVTMMFWYRQQPGQSLTLIATANQGSEATYESGFVIDKFPISRPNLTFSTLTVSNMSPEDSSIYLCSVESGHNYGYTFGSGTRLTVV.

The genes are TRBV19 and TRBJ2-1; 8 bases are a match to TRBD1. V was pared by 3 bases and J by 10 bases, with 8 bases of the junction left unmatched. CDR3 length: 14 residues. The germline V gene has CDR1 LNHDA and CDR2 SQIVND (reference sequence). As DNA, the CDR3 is TGTGCCAGTAGTATCCGGGACAGGAGTTGGGAGCAGTTCTTC. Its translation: CASSIRDRSWEQFF.

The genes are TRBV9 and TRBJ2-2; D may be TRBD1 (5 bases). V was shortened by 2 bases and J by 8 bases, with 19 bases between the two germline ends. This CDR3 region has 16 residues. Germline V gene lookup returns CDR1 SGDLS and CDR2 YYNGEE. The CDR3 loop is CASSVVERATGGELFF. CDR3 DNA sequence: TGTGCCAGCAGCGTGGTAGAAAGGGCAACAGGAGGGGAGCTGTTTTTT.

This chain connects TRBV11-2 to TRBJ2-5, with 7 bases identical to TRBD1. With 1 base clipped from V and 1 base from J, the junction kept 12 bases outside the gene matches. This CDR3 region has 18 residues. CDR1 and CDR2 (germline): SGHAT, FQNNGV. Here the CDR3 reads CASSLVGRDSTLQETQYF. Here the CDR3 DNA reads TGTGCCAGCAGCTTAGTAGGCCGGGACAGTACGCTCCAAGAGACCCAGTACTTC.

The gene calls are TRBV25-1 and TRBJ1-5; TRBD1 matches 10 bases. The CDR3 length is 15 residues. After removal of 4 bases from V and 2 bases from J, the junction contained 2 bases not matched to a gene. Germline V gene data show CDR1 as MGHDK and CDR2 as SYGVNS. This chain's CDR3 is CASSAGTGGNQPQHF. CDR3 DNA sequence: TGTGCCAGCAGTGCGGGGACAGGGGGCAATCAGCCCCAGCATTTT.

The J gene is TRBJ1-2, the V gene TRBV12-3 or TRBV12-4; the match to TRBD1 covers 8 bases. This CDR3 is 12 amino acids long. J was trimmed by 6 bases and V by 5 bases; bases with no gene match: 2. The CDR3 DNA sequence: TGTGCCAGCAGTCAGACAGGGGATGGCTACACCTTC. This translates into CASSQTGDGYTF.

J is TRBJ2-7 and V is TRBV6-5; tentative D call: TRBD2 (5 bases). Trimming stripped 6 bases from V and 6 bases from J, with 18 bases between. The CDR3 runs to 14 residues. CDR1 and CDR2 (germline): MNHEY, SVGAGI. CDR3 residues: CASRSRTSIGEQYV. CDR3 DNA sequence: TGTGCCAGCAGATCAAGGACTTCCATCGGCGAGCAGTACGTC.

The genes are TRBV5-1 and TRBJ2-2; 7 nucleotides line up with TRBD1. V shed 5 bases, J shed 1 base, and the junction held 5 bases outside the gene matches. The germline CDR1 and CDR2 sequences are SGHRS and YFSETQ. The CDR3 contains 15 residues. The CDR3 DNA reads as TGCGCCAGCAGTATTGACAGGGTGAACACCGGGGAGCTGTTTTTT. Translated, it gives CASSIDRVNTGELFF.

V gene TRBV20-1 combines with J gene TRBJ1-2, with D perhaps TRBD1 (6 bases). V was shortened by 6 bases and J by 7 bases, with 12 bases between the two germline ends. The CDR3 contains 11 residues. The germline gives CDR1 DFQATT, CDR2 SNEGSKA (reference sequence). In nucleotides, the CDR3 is TGCAGTGCATCAACAGGGCTTGGCTACACCTTC. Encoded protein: CSASTGLGYTF.

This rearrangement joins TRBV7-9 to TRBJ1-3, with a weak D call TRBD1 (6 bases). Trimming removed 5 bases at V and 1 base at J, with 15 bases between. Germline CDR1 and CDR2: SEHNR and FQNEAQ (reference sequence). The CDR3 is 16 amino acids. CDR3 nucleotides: TGTGCCAGCAGCAACCGGGACACAATTTCTGGAAACACCATATATTTT. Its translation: CASSNRDTISGNTIYF.

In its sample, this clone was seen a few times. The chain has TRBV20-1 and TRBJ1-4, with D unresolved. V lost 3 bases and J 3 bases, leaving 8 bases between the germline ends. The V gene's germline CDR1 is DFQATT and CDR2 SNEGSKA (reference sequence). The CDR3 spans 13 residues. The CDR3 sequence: CSASRVSNEKLFF. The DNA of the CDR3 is TGCAGTGCTAGTCGTGTTTCTAATGAAAAACTGTTTTTT.

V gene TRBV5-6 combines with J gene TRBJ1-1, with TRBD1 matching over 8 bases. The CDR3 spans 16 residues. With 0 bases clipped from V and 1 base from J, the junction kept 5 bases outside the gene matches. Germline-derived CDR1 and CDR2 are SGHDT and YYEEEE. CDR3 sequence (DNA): TGTGCCAGCAGCTTGGTCTGGCAGGGGGCGAACACTGAAGCTTTCTTT. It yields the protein CASSLVWQGANTEAFF.

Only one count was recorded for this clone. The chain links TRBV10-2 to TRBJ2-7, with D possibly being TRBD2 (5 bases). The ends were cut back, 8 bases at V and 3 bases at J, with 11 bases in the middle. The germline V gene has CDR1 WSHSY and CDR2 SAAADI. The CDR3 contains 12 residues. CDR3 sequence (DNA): TGCGCCAGCCGAACGGGGTACTACGAGCAGTACTTC. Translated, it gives CASRTGYYEQYF.